The 3 T cell receptor beta chains given below trace back to one sample, sequenced in a study of cytomegalovirus exposure and HLA in healthy donors. Both 60 Vbeta primers and 13 Jbeta primers went into the PCR. This table comes from immunoSEQ multiplex PCR, and its TCRdb copy is limited to in-frame clones, with some not included. This sample has approximately 100,000 clones; about 75% occur once, and the top ten carry roughly 3%. Sequencing used PBMCs. All receptors come from a male donor in good health and CMV-seropositive.

This clone was observed a few times. CDR3 region: CASSPLGRAASEAFF. CDR3 nucleotides: TGTGCCAGCAGTCCCCTGGGCAGGGCGGCTTCCGAAGCTTTCTTT. The chain uses TRBV27 and TRBJ1-1; maybe TRBD1 (5 bases). V lost 5 bases to trimming and J lost 8 bases, with 21 bases between them. Germline lookup yields CDR1 MNHEY and CDR2 SMNVEV (reference sequence). This CDR3 is 15 amino acids long.

The chain has TRBV28 and TRBJ2-1; 7 nucleotides line up with TRBD1. The CDR3 runs to 15 residues. CDR1 is MDHEN and CDR2 is SYDVKM in the germline V gene. V lost 7 bases, J lost 2 bases, and 8 bases stayed unmatched. This CDR3 reads CASIPGGHTYNEQFF. In nucleotides, the CDR3 is TGTGCCAGCATACCAGGGGGACATACCTACAATGAGCAGTTCTTC.

J is TRBJ2-7 and V is TRBV7-9; 10 positions match TRBD1. The germline V gene encodes CDR1 SEHNR and CDR2 FQNEAQ (reference sequence). The length of the CDR3 is 19 residues. The V segment lost 0 bases and the J segment 5 bases; nucleotides outside the gene matches: 16. This CDR3 is CASSLAPKLLGTGDNEQYF. In DNA, the CDR3 is TGTGCCAGCAGCTTAGCCCCAAAACTCCTGGGGACAGGGGACAACGAGCAGTACTTC. The full variable domain, with the rest looked up from reference TRBV7-9 and TRBJ2-7, is DTGVSQNPRHKITKRGQNVTFRCDPISEHNRLYWYRQTLGQGPEFLTYFQNEAQLEKSRLLSDRFSAERPKGSFSTLEIQRTEQGDSAMYLCASSLAPKLLGTGDNEQYFGPGTRLTVT.